This T cell receptor beta chain is from a study of glioma-infiltrating T cells. Study observations and caveats: Very few CDR3 sequences were shared between tissue and blood. Tissue-blood divergence was below expectation in non-neoplastic patients, above in gliomas.

The CDR3 consists of 14 residues. Germline-derived CDR1 and CDR2 are KGHSH and LQKENI. V dropped 2 bases and J dropped 5 bases, with 12 bases sitting between them. This clonotype was recorded many times. Its matching antigen is unknown. The iRepertoire nested amplicon-rescue multiplex PCR amplified TCR alpha and beta CDR3s from RNA. One-step reverse transcription and amplification started from about 100-400 ng of tissue mRNA or PBMC total RNA. TCRdb re-analysed the multiplex PCR reads in MiXCR, keeping a single row per CDR3 protein. The sample consists of about 93,000 distinct CDR3 sequences, 35% to 45% of them appearing once.

The chain joins TRBV18 to TRBJ1-1, with a possible D match to TRBD1 (6 bases). This receptor was taken from a human donor with low-grade glioma or glioblastoma, undergoing nonglioma brain surgery, or in good health (not recorded which). Sequenced sample: glioma tissue, nonneoplastic brain tissue, or PBMCs (not recorded which). This chain's CDR3 is CASSPAGVWTEAFF. The CDR3 DNA is TGTGCCAGCTCACCAGCAGGGGTGTGGACTGAAGCTTTCTTT.